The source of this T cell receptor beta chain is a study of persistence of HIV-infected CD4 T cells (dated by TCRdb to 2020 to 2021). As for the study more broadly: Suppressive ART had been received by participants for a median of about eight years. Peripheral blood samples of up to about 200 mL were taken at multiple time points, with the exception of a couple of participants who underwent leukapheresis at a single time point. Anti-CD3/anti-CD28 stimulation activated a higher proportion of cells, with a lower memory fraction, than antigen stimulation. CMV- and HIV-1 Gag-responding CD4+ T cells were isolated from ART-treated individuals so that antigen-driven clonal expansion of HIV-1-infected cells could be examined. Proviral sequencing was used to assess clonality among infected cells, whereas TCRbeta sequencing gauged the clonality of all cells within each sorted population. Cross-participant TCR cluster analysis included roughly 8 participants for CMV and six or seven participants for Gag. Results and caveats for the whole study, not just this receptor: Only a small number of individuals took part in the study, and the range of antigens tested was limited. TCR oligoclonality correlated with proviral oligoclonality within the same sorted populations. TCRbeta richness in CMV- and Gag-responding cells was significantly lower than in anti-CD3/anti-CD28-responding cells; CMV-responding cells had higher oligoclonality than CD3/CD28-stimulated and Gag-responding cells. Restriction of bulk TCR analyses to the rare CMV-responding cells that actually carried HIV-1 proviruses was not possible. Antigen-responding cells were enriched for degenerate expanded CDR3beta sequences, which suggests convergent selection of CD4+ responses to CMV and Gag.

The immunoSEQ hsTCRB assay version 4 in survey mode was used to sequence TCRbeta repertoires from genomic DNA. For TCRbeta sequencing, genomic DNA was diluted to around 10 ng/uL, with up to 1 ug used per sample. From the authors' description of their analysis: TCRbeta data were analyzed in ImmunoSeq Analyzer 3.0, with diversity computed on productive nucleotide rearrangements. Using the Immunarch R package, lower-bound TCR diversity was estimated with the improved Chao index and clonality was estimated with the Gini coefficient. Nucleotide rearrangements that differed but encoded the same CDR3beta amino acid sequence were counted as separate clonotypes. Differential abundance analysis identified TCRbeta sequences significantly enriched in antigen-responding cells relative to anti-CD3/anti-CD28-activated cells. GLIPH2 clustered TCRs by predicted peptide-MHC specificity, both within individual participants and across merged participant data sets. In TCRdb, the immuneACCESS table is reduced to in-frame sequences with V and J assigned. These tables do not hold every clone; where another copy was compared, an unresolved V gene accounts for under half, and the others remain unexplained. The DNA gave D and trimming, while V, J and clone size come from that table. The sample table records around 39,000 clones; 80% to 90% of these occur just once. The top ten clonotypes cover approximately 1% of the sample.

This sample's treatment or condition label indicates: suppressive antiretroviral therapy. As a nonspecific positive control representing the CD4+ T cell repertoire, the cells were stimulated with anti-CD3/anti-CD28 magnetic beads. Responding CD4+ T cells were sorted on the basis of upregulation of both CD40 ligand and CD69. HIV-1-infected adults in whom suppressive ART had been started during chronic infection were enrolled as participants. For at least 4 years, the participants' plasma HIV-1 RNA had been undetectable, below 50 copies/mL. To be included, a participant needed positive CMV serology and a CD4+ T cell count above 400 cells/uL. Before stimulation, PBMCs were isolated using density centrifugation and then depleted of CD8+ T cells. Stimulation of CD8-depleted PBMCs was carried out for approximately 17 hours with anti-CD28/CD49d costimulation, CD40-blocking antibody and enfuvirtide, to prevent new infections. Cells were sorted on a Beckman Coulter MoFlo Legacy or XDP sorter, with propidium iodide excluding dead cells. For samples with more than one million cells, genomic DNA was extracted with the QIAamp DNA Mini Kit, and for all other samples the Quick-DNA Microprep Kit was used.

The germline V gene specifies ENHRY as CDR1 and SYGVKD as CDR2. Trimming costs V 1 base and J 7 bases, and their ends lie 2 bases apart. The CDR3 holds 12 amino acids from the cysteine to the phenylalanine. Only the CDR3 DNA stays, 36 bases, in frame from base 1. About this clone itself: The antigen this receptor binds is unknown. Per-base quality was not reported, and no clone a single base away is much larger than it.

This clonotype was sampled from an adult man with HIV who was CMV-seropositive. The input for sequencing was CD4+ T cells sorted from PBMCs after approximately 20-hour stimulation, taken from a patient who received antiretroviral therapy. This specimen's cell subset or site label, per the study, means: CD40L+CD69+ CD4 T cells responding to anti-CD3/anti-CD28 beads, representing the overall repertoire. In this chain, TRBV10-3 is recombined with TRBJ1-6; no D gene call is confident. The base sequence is TGTGCCATCAGTGAGTTGAATTCACCCCTCCACTTT. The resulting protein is CAISELNSPLHF.